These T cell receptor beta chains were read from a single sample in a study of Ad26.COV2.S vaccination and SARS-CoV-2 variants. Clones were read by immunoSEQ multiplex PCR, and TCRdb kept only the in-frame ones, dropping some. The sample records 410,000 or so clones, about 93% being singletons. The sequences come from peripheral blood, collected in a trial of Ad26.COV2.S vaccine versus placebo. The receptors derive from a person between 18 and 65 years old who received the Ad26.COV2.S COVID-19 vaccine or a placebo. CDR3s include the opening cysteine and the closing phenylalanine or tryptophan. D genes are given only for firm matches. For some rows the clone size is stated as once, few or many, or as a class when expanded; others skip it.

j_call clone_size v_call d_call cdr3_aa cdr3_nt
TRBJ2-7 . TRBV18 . CASSPGYEQYF TGTGCCAGCTCACCGGGGTACGAGCAGTACTTC
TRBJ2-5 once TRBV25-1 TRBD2 CASSAVLLAAQETQYF TGTGCCAGCAGTGCCGTCTTACTAGCGGCTCAAGAGACCCAGTACTTC
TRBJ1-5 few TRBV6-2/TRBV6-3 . CASSSTGLLQPQHF TGTGCCAGCAGTTCTACAGGGCTTTTACAGCCCCAGCATTTT
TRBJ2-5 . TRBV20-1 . CSASLELAETQYF TGCAGTGCTAGTCTTGAGCTAGCAGAGACCCAGTACTTC
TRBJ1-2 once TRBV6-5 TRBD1 CASSYVGTGVNYGYTF TGTGCCAGCAGTTACGTGGGGACAGGGGTAAACTATGGCTACACCTTC
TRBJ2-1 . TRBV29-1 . CSVLDTSNEQFF TGCAGCGTCCTAGACACCTCAAATGAGCAGTTCTTC
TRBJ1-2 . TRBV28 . CASRDSGQPTNYGYTF TGTGCCAGCAGAGATTCGGGACAACCCACTAACTATGGCTACACCTTC
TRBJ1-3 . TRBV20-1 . CSASKRASGNTIYF TGCAGTGCTAGTAAGCGGGCCTCTGGAAACACCATATATTTT
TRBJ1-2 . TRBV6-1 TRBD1 CASSDPGTGLNYGYTF TGTGCCAGCAGTGACCCCGGGACAGGTCTTAACTATGGCTACACCTTC
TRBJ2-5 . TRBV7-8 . CASSMGLQETQYF TGTGCCAGCAGCATGGGACTTCAAGAGACCCAGTACTTC
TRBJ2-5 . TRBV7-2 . CASSLAGLETQYF TGTGCCAGCAGCCTAGCAGGACTAGAGACCCAGTACTTC
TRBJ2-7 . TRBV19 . CASSIPGPSYEQYF TGTGCCAGTAGTATTCCGGGACCGTCCTACGAGCAGTACTTC
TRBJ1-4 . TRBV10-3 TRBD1 CATGQGGEKLFF TGTGCCACGGGACAGGGAGGTGAAAAACTGTTTTTT
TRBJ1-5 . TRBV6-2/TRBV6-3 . CASSYSGGGQPQHF TGTGCCAGCAGTTACTCGGGGGGAGGTCAGCCCCAGCATTTT
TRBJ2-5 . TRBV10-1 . CASSDLGQETQYF TGCGCCAGCAGTGATCTGGGTCAAGAGACCCAGTACTTC
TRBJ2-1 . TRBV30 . CAWRALWPNFNEQFF TGTGCCTGGAGGGCCCTTTGGCCTAATTTTAATGAGCAGTTCTTC
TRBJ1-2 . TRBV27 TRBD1 CASRAGTVNYGYTF TGTGCCAGCAGGGCCGGGACAGTAAACTATGGCTACACCTTC
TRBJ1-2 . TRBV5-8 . CASSLGFYGYTF TGTGCCAGCAGCTTGGGTTTCTATGGCTACACCTTC
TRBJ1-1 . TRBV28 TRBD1 CASSLTGGTEAFF TGTGCCAGCAGTTTAACAGGGGGAACTGAAGCTTTCTTT
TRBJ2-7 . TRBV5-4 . CASSPGLSYEQYF TGTGCCAGCAGCCCTGGACTAAGCTACGAGCAGTACTTC
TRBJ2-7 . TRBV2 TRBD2 CASGMTSGTYEQYF TGTGCCAGCGGGATGACTAGCGGTACCTACGAGCAGTACTTC
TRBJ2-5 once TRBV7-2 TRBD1 CASSGHRGQETQYF TGTGCCAGCAGCGGCCACAGGGGGCAAGAGACCCAGTACTTC
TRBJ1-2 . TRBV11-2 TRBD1 CASSQIPDRDHYGYTF TGTGCCAGCAGCCAAATCCCTGACAGGGACCACTATGGCTACACCTTC
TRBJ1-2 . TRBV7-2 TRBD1 CASSFGTVDGYTF TGTGCCAGCAGCTTTGGGACAGTTGATGGCTACACCTTC
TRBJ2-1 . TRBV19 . CASSPEREEQFF TGTGCCAGTAGTCCGGAACGGGAGGAGCAGTTCTTC
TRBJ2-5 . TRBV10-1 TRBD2 CASKPPGLAGKMETQYF TGCGCCAGCAAACCACCGGGACTAGCGGGAAAGATGGAGACCCAGTACTTC
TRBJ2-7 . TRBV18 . CASSPADYTTYEQYF TGTGCCAGCTCACCTGCCGACTATACGACCTACGAGCAGTACTTC
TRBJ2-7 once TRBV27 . CASSFLPGGSSYEQYF TGTGCCAGCAGTTTCCTTCCAGGGGGGAGCTCCTACGAGCAGTACTTC
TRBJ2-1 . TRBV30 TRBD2 CAHVGGAGAGNEQFF TGTGCCCACGTCGGGGGGGCGGGAGCTGGCAATGAGCAGTTCTTC
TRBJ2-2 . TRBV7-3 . CASTPTGTGELFF TGTGCCAGCACCCCGACGGGCACCGGGGAGCTGTTTTTT
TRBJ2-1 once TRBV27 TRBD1 CASSLGDRGGHEQFF TGTGCCAGCAGTTTGGGAGACAGGGGAGGCCATGAGCAGTTCTTC
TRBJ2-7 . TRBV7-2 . CASSSGWGSYEQYF TGTGCCAGCAGCTCCGGGTGGGGCAGCTACGAGCAGTACTTC
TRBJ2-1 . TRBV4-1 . CASSQNSGGGREQFF TGCGCCAGCAGCCAAAATAGCGGAGGGGGCCGTGAGCAGTTCTTC
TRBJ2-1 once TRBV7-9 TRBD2 CASSLGLAVYNEQFF TGTGCCAGCAGCTTAGGGCTAGCGGTGTACAATGAGCAGTTCTTC
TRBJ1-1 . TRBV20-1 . CSALLVSEAFF TGCAGTGCCCTCCTGGTGAGTGAAGCTTTCTTT
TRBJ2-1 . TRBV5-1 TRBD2 CASSLASGTNEQFF TGCGCCAGCAGCTTGGCTAGCGGCACTAATGAGCAGTTCTTC
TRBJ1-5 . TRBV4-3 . CASSQESTGNQPQHF TGCGCCAGCAGCCAAGAATCGACAGGAAATCAGCCCCAGCATTTT
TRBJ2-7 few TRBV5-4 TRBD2 CASSPASGSPGYEQYF TGTGCCAGCAGCCCTGCTAGCGGGAGTCCAGGTTACGAGCAGTACTTC
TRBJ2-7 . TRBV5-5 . CASNKGEEAVYEQYF TGTGCCAGCAACAAGGGGGAAGAGGCCGTTTACGAGCAGTACTTC
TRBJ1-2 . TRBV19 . CASSRANYGYTF TGTGCCAGTAGTCGAGCCAACTATGGCTACACCTTC
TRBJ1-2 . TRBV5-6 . CTSSPRRGSGYTF TGTACCAGCAGCCCCAGAAGAGGAAGTGGCTACACCTTC
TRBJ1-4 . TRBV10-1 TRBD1 CASTPPGRDRGATNEKLFF TGCGCCAGCACTCCCCCCGGGAGGGACAGGGGTGCAACTAATGAAAAACTGTTTTTT
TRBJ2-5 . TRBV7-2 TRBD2 CASSQVAGQETQYF TGTGCCAGCAGCCAAGTAGCGGGACAAGAGACCCAGTACTTC
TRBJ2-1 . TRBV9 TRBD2 CASSVGDSGVSYNEQFF TGTGCCAGCAGCGTAGGTGATAGCGGGGTGTCCTACAATGAGCAGTTCTTC
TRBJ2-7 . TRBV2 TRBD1 CASRTLTTGGIEEQYF TGTGCCAGCAGGACCCTTACGACAGGGGGGATAGAAGAGCAGTACTTC
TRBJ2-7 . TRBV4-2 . CASSQAISYEQYF TGTGCCAGCAGCCAAGCTATTTCCTACGAGCAGTACTTC
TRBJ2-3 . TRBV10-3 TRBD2 CAIRGLAGIDTQYF TGTGCCATCAGAGGACTAGCGGGAATAGATACGCAGTATTTT
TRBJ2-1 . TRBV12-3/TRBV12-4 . CASRAYNEQFF TGTGCCAGCAGGGCGTACAATGAGCAGTTCTTC
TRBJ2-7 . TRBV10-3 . CAISESRTNGNEQYF TGTGCCATCAGTGAGTCGAGGACTAACGGGAACGAGCAGTACTTC
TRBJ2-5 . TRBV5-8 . CASSLVETQYF TGTGCCAGCAGCTTGGTGGAGACCCAGTACTTC
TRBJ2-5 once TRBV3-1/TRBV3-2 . CASSPQPDEAQYF TGTGCCAGCAGCCCGCAGCCCGACGAGGCCCAGTACTTC
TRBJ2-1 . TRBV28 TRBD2 CASEGLDYNEQFF TGTGCCAGCGAGGGACTAGACTACAATGAGCAGTTCTTC
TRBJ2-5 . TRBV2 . CASIPQWSRNKETQYF TGTGCCAGCATTCCTCAGTGGTCGCGGAATAAAGAGACCCAGTACTTC
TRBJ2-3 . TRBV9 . CASSVLGQDTQYF TGTGCCAGCAGCGTATTGGGGCAAGATACGCAGTATTTT
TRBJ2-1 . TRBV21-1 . CASSKDSRGSYNEQFF TGTGCCAGCAGCAAAGATAGCCGGGGGTCCTACAATGAGCAGTTCTTC